This TCR beta chain was sequenced during a study of T cell changes during pregnancy in multiple sclerosis. Profiling relied on immunoSEQ multiplex PCR, and the TCRdb table lists in-frame clones only, not all of them. The sample lists about 73,000 clones; roughly 92% were seen once. Trimming shortened V by 11 bases and J by 4 bases, and 13 bases separated the two germline ends. The CDR3 spans 12 residues. CDR1 LNHDA and CDR2 SQIVND come from the germline V gene (reference sequence). Here the sequenced sample was peripheral blood, taken in the third trimester of pregnancy. This TCR was sampled from a female donor in good health, enrolled as a control in a pregnancy study. The chain carries TRBV19 and TRBJ2-3, with D perhaps TRBD1 (6 bases). The CDR3, as DNA: TGTGCCTCGCAGGGGTGGGCAGATACGCAGTATTTT. This sequence encodes CASQGWADTQYF.